These 16 T cell receptor beta chains came from one sample sequenced in a study of cytomegalovirus exposure and HLA in healthy donors (dated by TCRdb to 2016 to 2017). Library generation was performed with the immunoSEQ multiplex PCR assay. TCRdb mirrors the immuneACCESS table, restricted to in-frame sequences. Some clones are absent from its copies; in checked studies, under half trace to an unresolved V gene, and the reason for the others is unknown. This sample has about 79,000 clones in its table, and 93% of those were observed once. Together, the top ten hold 3.6% of the sample. Sequencing was performed on PBMCs. The receptors come from a woman younger than 45 in good health and CMV-seronegative.

A remark on this clone: This may come from a read error, since a much larger clone is one base off. Other DNA sequences of this sample code for an identical CDR3. The CDR3 DNA sequence: TGTGCCAGCAGTGACTCTACAGGGGGCTATGGCTACACCTTC. Its translation is CASSDSTGGYGYTF. The chain has TRBV6-4 and TRBJ1-2, with TRBD1 matching over 8 bases. Germline CDR1 and CDR2: MRHNA and SNTAGT. V lost 0 bases, J lost 4 bases, and 1 base stayed unmatched. The CDR3 covers 14 residues.

J is TRBJ1-1 and V is TRBV2, with D possibly being TRBD1 (5 bases). CDR3 length: 16 amino acids. Per the germline V gene, CDR1 is SNHLY and CDR2 is FYNNEI. The V end was cut by 4 bases, the J end by 5 bases, with 20 bases between. The CDR3 nucleotides read TGTGCCAGCAGTGTGGGAGGACACAGGATTGCTACTGAAGCTTTCTTT. Protein: CASSVGGHRIATEAFF. Filled out from reference TRBV2 and TRBJ1-1, the complete variable domain reads EPEVTQTPSHQVTQMGQEVILRCVPISNHLYFYWYRQILGQKVEFLVSFYNNEISEKSEIFDDQFSVERPDGSNFTLKIRSTKLEDSAMYFCASSVGGHRIATEAFFGQGTRLTVV.

V is TRBV5-4 and J is TRBJ2-7; D is perhaps TRBD1 (7 bases). This CDR3 is built from 14 residues. V was cut by 2 bases and J by 4 bases, with 13 bases left in between. Looked up from germline, CDR1 is SGHNT and CDR2 is YYREEE (reference sequence). CDR3 sequence reads: CASSFMQGGYEQYF. DNA of the CDR3: TGTGCCAGCAGCTTTATGCAGGGGGGATACGAGCAGTACTTC.

The chain combines TRBV29-1 with TRBJ2-5; D is unresolved. The CDR3 spans 13 residues. V shed 4 bases and J shed 2 bases, with 11 bases lying between them. Looked up from germline, CDR1 is SQVTM and CDR2 is ANQGSEA. The CDR3 DNA reads TGCAGCGTTGCGCCGCAGTTTCAAGAGACCCAGTACTTC. Translating gives CSVAPQFQETQYF.

The CDR3 DNA follows: TGTGCCAGTAGTGCTACTAGCGGGAGGAGTAATGAGCAGTTCTTC. Translating it yields CASSATSGRSNEQFF. V gene TRBV19 combines with J gene TRBJ2-1; 12 bases fit TRBD2. V was pared by 5 bases and J by 7 bases, with 6 bases of the junction left unmatched. The CDR3 length is 15 residues. CDR1 is LNHDA and CDR2 is SQIVND in the germline V gene (reference sequence).

This chain connects TRBV7-9 to TRBJ2-7, with 8 bases fitting TRBD1. The CDR3 is 16 residues long. CDR1 is SEHNR, CDR2 FQNEAQ, per germline (reference sequence). Trimming removed 5 bases from V and 0 bases from J; junction bases left unmatched: 9. CDR3: CASSPKWTGNSYEQYF. The CDR3 DNA reads TGTGCCAGCAGCCCCAAGTGGACAGGGAACTCCTACGAGCAGTACTTC.

As to this clone: The junction and the germline gene differ at one end; a read error may be behind it. The V and J genes are TRBV5-1 and TRBJ2-2, with a possible D match to TRBD2 (5 bases). Per germline, CDR1 SGHRS and CDR2 YFSETQ. This CDR3 region has 14 residues. CDR3 sequence (DNA): TGCGCCAGCAGGTCTCTAGGAAACACCGGGGAGTTGTTTTTT. Residues: CASRSLGNTGELFF. The full variable domain, rest sourced from reference TRBV5-1 and TRBJ2-2, is KAGVTQTPRYLIKTRGQQVTLSCSPISGHRSVSWYQQTPGQGLQFLFEYFSETQRNKGNFPGRFSGRQFSNSRSEMNVSTLELGDSALYLCASRSLGNTGELFFGEGSRLTVL.

The chain links TRBV5-5 to TRBJ2-5; D remains unclear. CDR1 is SGHKS, CDR2 YYEKEE, per germline (reference sequence). CDR3 length equals 14 residues. Between the trimmed V and J ends, which lost 2 bases and 0 bases, there was a span of 8 bases. CDR3 protein: CASSFSTNQETQYF. The CDR3 DNA sequence: TGTGCCAGCAGCTTCAGTACAAACCAAGAGACCCAGTACTTC. The entire variable domain, with the rest obtained from reference TRBV5-5 and TRBJ2-5, is as follows: DAGVTQSPTHLIKTRGQQVTLRCSPISGHKSVSWYQQVLGQGPQFIFQYYEKEERGRGNFPDRFSARQFPNYSSELNVNALLLGDSALYLCASSFSTNQETQYFGPGTRLLVL.

This clone was observed once. The chain couples TRBV5-1 to TRBJ2-1; D is perhaps TRBD1 (6 bases). This CDR3 spans 12 amino acids. The ends were cut back, 4 bases at V and 16 bases at J, with 18 bases in the middle. CDR1 is SGHRS and CDR2 is YFSETQ in the germline V gene. CDR3 in amino acids: CASSPDSSPGFF. DNA of the CDR3: TGCGCCAGCAGCCCGGACAGTTCCCCAGGATTCTTC.

CDR3 coding DNA: TGTGCCAGCAGCTTAGTGTTAGAGGTATACCCCGGGGGCGAGCAGTACTTC. It yields the protein CASSLVLEVYPGGEQYF. The V call is TRBV7-8, the J call TRBJ2-7; maybe TRBD2 (6 bases). The CDR3 has 17 amino acids. Per the germline V gene, CDR1 is SGHVS and CDR2 is FQNEAQ. Trimming stripped 1 base from V and 6 bases from J, with 22 bases between.

The rearrangement uses TRBV27 and TRBJ1-1; no clear D gene. The CDR3 contains 14 residues. Trimming took 2 bases from V and 1 from J, leaving 8 bases between them. The germline V gene has CDR1 MNHEY and CDR2 SMNVEV (reference sequence). CDR3 amino acids: CASSLRVTNTEAFF. The CDR3 nucleotides read TGTGCCAGCAGTTTACGGGTGACGAACACTGAAGCTTTCTTT.

This sequence joins TRBV5-1 and TRBJ1-1; possible D gene TRBD1, 6 bases. CDR3 length equals 15 residues. Per germline, CDR1 SGHRS and CDR2 YFSETQ. V lost 4 bases and J lost 1, with 14 bases in between. CDR3 sequence: CASSLLPDRNTEAFF. CDR3 nucleotide sequence: TGCGCCAGCAGCCTTTTACCGGACAGGAACACTGAAGCTTTCTTT.

This clone occurred once. The CDR3 nucleotides are TGTGCCAGCAGCGAGCAACGGACAGGGAGCTACGAGCAGTACTTC. Encoded protein: CASSEQRTGSYEQYF. The chain links TRBV21-1 to TRBJ2-7; the D call of TRBD1 is as the table states it, not checked on the DNA. TRBV21-1 constitutes a pseudogene. The CDR3 covers 15 residues.

The chain joins TRBV14 to TRBJ2-7; D unresolved. Germline-derived CDR1 and CDR2 are SGHDN and FVKESK. Trimming removed 1 base at V and 5 bases at J, with 6 bases between. CDR3 length: 12 residues. The DNA of the CDR3 is TGTGCCAGCAGCCAAGTGGGCAACGAGCAGTACTTC. Its protein is CASSQVGNEQYF.

Points on this clone: An end of the junction does not agree with germline; a read error may underlie this. The V call is TRBV7-7, the J call TRBJ2-3; D might be TRBD2 (5 bases). The CDR3 runs 14 residues. CDR1 is SSHAT and CDR2 is FNYEAQ in the germline V gene (reference sequence). CDR3 in DNA: TGTGCTAGCAGCTTCGGCGGGAGCACAGATACGCAGTATTTT. Its protein is CASSFGGSTDTQYF.

The chain is built from TRBV27 and TRBJ1-6; D uncertain. V shed 1 base and J shed 8 bases, with 6 bases lying between them. This CDR3 is built from 13 residues. The germline CDR1 and CDR2 sequences are MNHEY and SMNVEV (reference sequence). The CDR3 nucleotides read TGTGCCAGCAGTTTATGGCGGGATTCACCCCTCCACTTT. Translated: CASSLWRDSPLHF.